Listed below are T cell receptor beta chains from one sample, sequenced in a study of T cells in Graves' hyperthyroidism and ophthalmopathy. TCRdb processed the multiplex PCR reads anew with MiXCR; each CDR3 protein has one entry. The data contain 250,000 to 300,000 distinct CDR3 sequences, roughly 14% of them seen just once; the ten biggest clones take up 6.5% to 10%. The sample comprised blood. All receptors derive from a woman in her 30s with Graves' hyperthyroidism that later progressed to Graves' ophthalmopathy. Both conserved end residues are part of each CDR3. The D gene is left open where the match is weak.

j_gene | v_gene | len | d_gene | CDR3aa
TRBJ1-3 | TRBV5-1 | 16 | NA | CASSPGEDRSGNTIYF
TRBJ2-1 | TRBV11-2 | 13 | TRBD2 | CASTHSGRNEQFF
TRBJ1-5 | TRBV19 | 13 | TRBD1 | CVSGTGNDQPQHF
TRBJ1-5 | TRBV7-9 | 16 | NA | CASSSLSGAGNQPQHF
TRBJ1-2 | TRBV30 | 11 | NA | CAWSGTGGYTF
TRBJ2-7 | TRBV6-1 | 16 | NA | CASSYSTGKASYEQYF
TRBJ2-7 | TRBV29-1 | 15 | TRBD2 | CSVGRGGAGEGEQYF
TRBJ1-1 | TRBV5-8 | 16 | TRBD1 | CASSYRDRGLDTEAFF
TRBJ1-5 | TRBV30 | 13 | TRBD1 | CAWSTGGNQPQHF
TRBJ2-5 | TRBV25-1 | 16 | NA | CASSDRRDTYQETQYF
TRBJ2-1 | TRBV15 | 13 | NA | CATSSGRYNEQFF
TRBJ2-1 | TRBV7-3 | 14 | NA | CASSLDPEGNEQFF
TRBJ2-5 | TRBV30 | 16 | NA | CAWSVSFSLGPGTQYF
TRBJ2-6 | TRBV20-1 | 13 | NA | CSAGGSGANVLTF
TRBJ1-5 | TRBV11-2 | 13 | NA | CASSFLGPGPQHF
TRBJ1-2 | TRBV6-1 | 15 | NA | CASSLDGGLNYGYTF
TRBJ2-3 | TRBV7-9 | 16 | TRBD1 | CASSSGAGGFADTQYF
TRBJ2-3 | TRBV28 | 17 | TRBD2 | CASSWSGGRRGVDTQYF